This T cell receptor beta chain was captured by sequencing in a study of T cell responses to AZD1222 COVID-19 vaccine (dated by TCRdb to the early 2020s). For the wider study: A total of around 240 trial participants underwent TCR sequencing, of whom some 210 received two doses of AZD1222 and some 25 received two doses of the MenACWY control vaccine. Enrollment into the trials was organized by age into subgroups of 18-55, 56-69 and 70-plus years, and those subgroups contained about 150, 27 and 61 TCR-sequenced participants, respectively.

The time point label on this specimen signifies: about 28 days (+/-7) after the second vaccine dose. AZD1222 recipients whose second dose came at about 4 weeks and those whose second dose came at about 12 weeks were combined into one group, since spike-specific TCR depth and breadth did not differ between the two schedules. Samples from vaccinated people were obtained from the UK trials COV001 and COV002, which included a single-blind randomized controlled phase 2/3 trial of AZD1222 (ChAdOx1 nCoV-19) in healthy adults. Trial participant PBMC samples were collected at day 0 and day 28 after the second dose for TCRbeta chain sequencing. Overall study outcomes, separate from this receptor: Reportedly, almost half of the unique spike-specific TCRs recognized epitopes lying outside the regions that are mutated in the B.1.351 and B.1.1.7 variants. No day 14 peak-response samples were available, so repertoires were characterized only after the peak T cell response. The 56-69-year group was small, and its depth increase did not reach significance, likely because of low power. The whole spike protein was spanned by vaccine-associated CD4 TCRs, and dominant responses were seen in regions 160-218 and 743-854. After two AZD1222 doses, both the breadth and the depth of spike-specific TCRs were significantly higher than at day 0 and than in MenACWY recipients. Participants were mostly white British and included more females than males, and it was suggested by the authors that clonal diversity may have been underestimated. Only a handful of AZD1222 recipients were SARS-CoV-2 seropositive at baseline, limiting conclusions about previously exposed vaccinees.

Regarding this clone: What this receptor recognizes is not known. Base-call qualities are not available, and no considerably larger clone is one nucleotide away.

The CDR3 regions of human TCRbeta chains were analyzed by immunosequencing. Per the source publication's procedure: Repertoire TCRs were checked for matches against a reference library of SARS-CoV-2-specific TCRs that had been generated using the MIRA antigen-specificity platform. Breadth was defined as the fraction of unique TCRs that were SARS-CoV-2-associated, and depth was defined as the fraction of total T cells that were SARS-CoV-2-associated. Using the MIRA data, each spike-specific TCR was mapped to the spike region that the TCR reacts to and placed in a CD4 or CD8 class. Log10-transformed breadth and depth values were compared by one-way ANOVA with Sidak's multiple comparisons tests. TCRdb provides this immuneACCESS table in a form limited to in-frame rearrangements. Some clones are lacking; in checked studies, under half of them reflect an unresolved V gene, and why the rest are absent is not known. V, J and clone size derive from that table, while D and trimming were established from the DNA sequence. In this sample the table shows tens of thousands of clones, about 91% of which occur a single time. The ten most abundant clones make up 7% to 10% of the sample.

At the junction V is shortened by 2 bases and J by 6 bases; bases outside the gene matches: 9. Sequences SQVTM (CDR1) and ANQGSEA (CDR2) are obtained from the germline V gene. The CDR3 measures 14 amino acids from cysteine to valine. The sequence is cut down to CDR3 DNA, 42 bases in frame from base 1. The chain employs TRBV29-1 and TRBJ2-7, and 8 bases in between align with TRBD1. The clonotype originates from an adult who received the AZD1222 COVID-19 vaccine. The sequenced sample was peripheral blood, obtained 28 days after the second AZD1222 dose. The CDR3 reads CSVEFWTGTLEQYV. The DNA reads TGCAGCGTTGAATTCTGGACAGGGACCCTCGAGCAGTACGTC.